The sequence of this T cell receptor beta chain was determined in a study of cytomegalovirus exposure and HLA in healthy donors. Overall study results and limits: The authors later found most CMV-associated TCR beta chains appeared HLA-restricted. Earlier results showed most TCR beta V segments being productive about 87% or about 30% of the time.

This clone was seen only once. Its cognate antigen is unknown. The PCR made use of 60 Vbeta and 13 Jbeta primers. Profiling relied on immunoSEQ multiplex PCR, and the TCRdb table lists in-frame clones only, not all of them. The sample includes about 150,000 clones, roughly 80% of them seen just once. Per germline, CDR1 MNHEY and CDR2 SVGAGI. V lost 6 bases to trimming and J lost 5 bases; unmatched junction nucleotides: 12. This CDR3 is built from 15 residues. What was sequenced was PBMCs. The chain uses TRBV6-5 and TRBJ2-7; 8 nucleotides align to TRBD1. This clonotype was sampled from a male donor in good health and CMV-seronegative. CDR3 sequence (DNA): TGTGCCAGCAGCCCTCTCCAGGGGGCTTGGGACGAGCAGTACTTC. Translation: CASSPLQGAWDEQYF.